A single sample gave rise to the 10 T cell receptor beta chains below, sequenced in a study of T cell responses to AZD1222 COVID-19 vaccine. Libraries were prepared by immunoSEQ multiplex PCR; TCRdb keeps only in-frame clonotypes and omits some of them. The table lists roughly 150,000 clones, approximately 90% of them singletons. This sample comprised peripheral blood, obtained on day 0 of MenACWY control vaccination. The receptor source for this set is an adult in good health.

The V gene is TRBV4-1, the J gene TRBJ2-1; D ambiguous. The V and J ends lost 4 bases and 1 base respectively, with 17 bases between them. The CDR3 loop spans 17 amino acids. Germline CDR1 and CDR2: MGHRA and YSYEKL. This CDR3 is CASSRNAPRVSYNEQFF. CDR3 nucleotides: TGCGCCAGCAGCCGCAACGCCCCTCGCGTATCCTACAATGAGCAGTTCTTC.

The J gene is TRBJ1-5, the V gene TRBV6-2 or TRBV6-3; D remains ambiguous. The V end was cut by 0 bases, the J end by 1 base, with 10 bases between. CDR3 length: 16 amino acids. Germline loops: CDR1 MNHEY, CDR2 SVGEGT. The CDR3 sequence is CASSYSLGLSNQPQHF. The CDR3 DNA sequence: TGTGCCAGCAGTTACTCTTTAGGGTTAAGCAATCAGCCCCAGCATTTT.

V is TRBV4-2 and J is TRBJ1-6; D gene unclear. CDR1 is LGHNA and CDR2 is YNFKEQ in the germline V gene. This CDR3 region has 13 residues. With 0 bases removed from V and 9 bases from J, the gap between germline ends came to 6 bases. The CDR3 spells CASSQEEGSPLHF. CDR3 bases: TGTGCCAGCAGCCAAGAGGAAGGTTCACCCCTCCACTTT.

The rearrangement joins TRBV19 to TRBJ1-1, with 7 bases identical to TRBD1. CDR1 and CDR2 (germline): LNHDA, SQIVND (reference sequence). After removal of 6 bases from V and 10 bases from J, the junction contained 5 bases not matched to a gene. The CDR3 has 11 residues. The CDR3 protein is CASRYQGGAFF. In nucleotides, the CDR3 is TGTGCCAGTAGATACCAGGGGGGAGCTTTCTTT. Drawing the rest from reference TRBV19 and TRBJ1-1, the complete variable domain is DGGITQSPKYLFRKEGQNVTLSCEQNLNHDAMYWYRQDPGQGLRLIYYSQIVNDFQKGDIAEGYSVSREKKESFPLTVTSAQKNPTAFYLCASRYQGGAFFGQGTRLTVV.

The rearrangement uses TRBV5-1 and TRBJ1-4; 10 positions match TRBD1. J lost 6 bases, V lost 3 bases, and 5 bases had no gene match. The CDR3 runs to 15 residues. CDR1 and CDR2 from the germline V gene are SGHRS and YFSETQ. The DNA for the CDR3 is TGCGCCAGCAGCTCCCCGGGACAGGGGTATGAAAAACTGTTTTTT. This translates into CASSSPGQGYEKLFF.

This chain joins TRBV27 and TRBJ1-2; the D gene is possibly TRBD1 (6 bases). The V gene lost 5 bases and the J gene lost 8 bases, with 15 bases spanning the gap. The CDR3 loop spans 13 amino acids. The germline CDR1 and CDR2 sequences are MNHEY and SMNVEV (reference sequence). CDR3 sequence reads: CASSLTNREGYTF. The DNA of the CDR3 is TGTGCCAGCAGTCTTACTAACAGGGAGGGCTACACCTTC.

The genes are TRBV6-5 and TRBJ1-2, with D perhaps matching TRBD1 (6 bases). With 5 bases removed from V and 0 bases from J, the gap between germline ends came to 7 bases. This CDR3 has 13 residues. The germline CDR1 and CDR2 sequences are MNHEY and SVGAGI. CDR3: CASSTGSNYGYTF. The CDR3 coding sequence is TGTGCCAGCAGTACAGGGTCTAACTATGGCTACACCTTC.

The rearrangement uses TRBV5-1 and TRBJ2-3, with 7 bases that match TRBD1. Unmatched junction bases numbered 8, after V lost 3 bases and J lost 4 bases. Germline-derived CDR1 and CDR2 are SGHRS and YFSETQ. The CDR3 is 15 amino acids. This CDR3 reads CASSSQGRGADTQYF. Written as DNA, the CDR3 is TGCGCCAGCAGCTCACAGGGGAGAGGGGCAGATACGCAGTATTTT.

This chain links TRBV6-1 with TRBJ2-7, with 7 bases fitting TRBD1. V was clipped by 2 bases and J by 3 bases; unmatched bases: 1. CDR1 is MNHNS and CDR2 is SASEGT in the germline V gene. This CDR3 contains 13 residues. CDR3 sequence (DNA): TGTGCCAGCAGTGAAAACAGGGGCTACGAGCAGTACTTC. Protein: CASSENRGYEQYF.

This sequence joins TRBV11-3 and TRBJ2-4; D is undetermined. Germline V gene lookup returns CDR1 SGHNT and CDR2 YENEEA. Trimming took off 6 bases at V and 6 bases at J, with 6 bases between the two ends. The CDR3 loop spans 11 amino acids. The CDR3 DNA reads TGTGCCAGCAGGGGAAGAAACATTCAGTACTTC. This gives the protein CASRGRNIQYF.